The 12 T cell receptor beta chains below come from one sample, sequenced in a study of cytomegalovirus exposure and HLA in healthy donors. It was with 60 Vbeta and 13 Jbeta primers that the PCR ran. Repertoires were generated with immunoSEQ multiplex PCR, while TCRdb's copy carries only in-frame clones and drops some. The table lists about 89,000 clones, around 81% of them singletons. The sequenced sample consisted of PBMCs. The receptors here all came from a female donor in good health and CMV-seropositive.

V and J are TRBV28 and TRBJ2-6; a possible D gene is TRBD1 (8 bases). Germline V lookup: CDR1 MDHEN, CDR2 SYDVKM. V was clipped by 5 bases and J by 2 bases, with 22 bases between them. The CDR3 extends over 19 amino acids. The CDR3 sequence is CASSPSLGQGGTGANVLTF. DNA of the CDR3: TGTGCCAGCAGTCCTAGCCTTGGACAGGGAGGGACTGGGGCCAACGTCCTGACTTTC. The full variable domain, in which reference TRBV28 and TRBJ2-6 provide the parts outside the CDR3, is DVKVTQSSRYLVKRTGEKVFLECVQDMDHENMFWYRQDPGLGLRLIYFSYDVKMKEKGDIPEGYSVSREKKERFSLILESASTNQTSMYLCASSPSLGQGGTGANVLTFGAGSRLTVL.

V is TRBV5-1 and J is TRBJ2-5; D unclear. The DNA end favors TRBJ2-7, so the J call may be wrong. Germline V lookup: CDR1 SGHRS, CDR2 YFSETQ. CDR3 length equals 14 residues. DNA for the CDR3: TGCGCCAGCAGCTTGGGACTGGAGCGATCCGAGCAGTACTTC. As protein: CASSLGLERSEQYF.

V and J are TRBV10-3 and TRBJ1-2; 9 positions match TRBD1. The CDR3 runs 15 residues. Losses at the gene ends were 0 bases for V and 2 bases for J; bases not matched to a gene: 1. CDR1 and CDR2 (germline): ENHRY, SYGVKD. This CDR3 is CAISESGQGNYGYTF. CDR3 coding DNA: TGTGCCATCAGTGAGTCTGGACAGGGGAACTATGGCTACACCTTC.

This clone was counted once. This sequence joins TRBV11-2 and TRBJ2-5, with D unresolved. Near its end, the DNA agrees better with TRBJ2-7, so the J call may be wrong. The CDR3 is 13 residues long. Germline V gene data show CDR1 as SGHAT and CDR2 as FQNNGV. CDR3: CASSLEITYEQYF. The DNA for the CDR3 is TGTGCCAGCAGCTTAGAGATAACCTACGAGCAGTACTTC.

The CDR3 coding sequence is TGCGCCAGCACCACAGGGGGCGTTTACAATGAGCAGTTCTTC. Its translation: CASTTGGVYNEQFF. The chain links TRBV5-1 to TRBJ2-1, with 9 bases matching TRBD1. Germline loops: CDR1 SGHRS, CDR2 YFSETQ. V was clipped by 6 bases and J by 4 bases; unmatched bases: 5. This CDR3 has 14 amino acids.

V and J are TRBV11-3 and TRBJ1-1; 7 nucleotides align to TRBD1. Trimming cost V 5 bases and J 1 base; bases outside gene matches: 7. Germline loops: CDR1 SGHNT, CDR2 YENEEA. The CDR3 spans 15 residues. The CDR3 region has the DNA TGTGCCAGCAGCCACAGGGGAAGTGAGAACACTGAAGCTTTCTTT. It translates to CASSHRGSENTEAFF.

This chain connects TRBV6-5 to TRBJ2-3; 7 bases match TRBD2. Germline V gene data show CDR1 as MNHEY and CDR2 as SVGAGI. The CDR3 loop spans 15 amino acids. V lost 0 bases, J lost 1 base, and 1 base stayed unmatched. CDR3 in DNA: TGTGCCAGCAGTTACTCGGGGGGGGGCACAGATACGCAGTATTTT. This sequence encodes CASSYSGGGTDTQYF.

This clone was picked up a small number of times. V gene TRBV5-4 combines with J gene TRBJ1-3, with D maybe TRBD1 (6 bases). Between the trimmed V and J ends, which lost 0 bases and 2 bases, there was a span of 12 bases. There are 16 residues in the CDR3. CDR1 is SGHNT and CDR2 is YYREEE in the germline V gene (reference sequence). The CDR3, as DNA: TGTGCCAGCAGCTTGGTGGGGGGGCGGACTGGAAACACCATATATTTT. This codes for CASSLVGGRTGNTIYF.

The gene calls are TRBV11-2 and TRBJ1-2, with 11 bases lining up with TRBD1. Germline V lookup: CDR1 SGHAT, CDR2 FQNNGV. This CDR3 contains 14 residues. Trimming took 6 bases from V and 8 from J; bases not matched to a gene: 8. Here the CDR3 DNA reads TGTGCCAGCAGACGGGACAGGGGGATAGAGGGCTACACCTTC. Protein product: CASRRDRGIEGYTF.

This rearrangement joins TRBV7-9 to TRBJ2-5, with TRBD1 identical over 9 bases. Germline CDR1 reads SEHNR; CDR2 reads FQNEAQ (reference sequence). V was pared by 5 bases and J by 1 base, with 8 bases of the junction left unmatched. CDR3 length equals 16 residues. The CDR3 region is CASSLRDREPQETQYF. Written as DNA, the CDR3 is TGTGCCAGCAGCCTCCGGGACAGGGAACCCCAAGAGACCCAGTACTTC.

The CDR3 spells CSVEVGGEYGYTF. The CDR3 DNA is TGCAGCGTTGAAGTGGGGGGGGAGTATGGCTACACCTTC. V and J are TRBV29-1 and TRBJ1-2, with a possible D match to TRBD1 (5 bases). V shed 1 base and J shed 5 bases, with 11 bases lying between them. CDR1 is SQVTM, CDR2 ANQGSEA, per germline. The CDR3 has 13 residues. Full variable domain (remainder filled in from reference TRBV29-1 and TRBJ1-2): SAVISQKPSRDICQRGTSLTIQCQVDSQVTMMFWYRQQPGQSLTLIATANQGSEATYESGFVIDKFPISRPNLTFSTLTVSNMSPEDSSIYLCSVEVGGEYGYTFGSGTRLTVV.

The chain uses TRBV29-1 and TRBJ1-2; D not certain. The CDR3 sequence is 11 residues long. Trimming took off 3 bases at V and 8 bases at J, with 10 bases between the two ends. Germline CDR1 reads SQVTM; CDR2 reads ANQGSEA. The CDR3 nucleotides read TGCAGCGTTGAGACAACGGGGGGCTACACCTTC. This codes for CSVETTGGYTF.